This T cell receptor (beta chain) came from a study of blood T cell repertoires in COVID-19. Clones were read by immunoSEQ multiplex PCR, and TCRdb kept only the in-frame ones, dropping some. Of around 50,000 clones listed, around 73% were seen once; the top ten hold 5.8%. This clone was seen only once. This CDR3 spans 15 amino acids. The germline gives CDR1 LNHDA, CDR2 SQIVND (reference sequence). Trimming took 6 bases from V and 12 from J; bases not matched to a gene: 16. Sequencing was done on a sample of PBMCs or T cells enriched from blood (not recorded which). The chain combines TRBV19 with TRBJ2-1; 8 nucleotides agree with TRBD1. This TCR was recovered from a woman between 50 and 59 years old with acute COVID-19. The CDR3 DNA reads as TGTGCCAGTAGGATATCCGGGACAGGATCCGTTGGGCAGTTCTTC. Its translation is CASRISGTGSVGQFF. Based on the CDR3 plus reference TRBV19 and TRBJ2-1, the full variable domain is DGGITQSPKYLFRKEGQNVTLSCEQNLNHDAMYWYRQDPGQGLRLIYYSQIVNDFQKGDIAEGYSVSREKKESFPLTVTSAQKNPTAFYLCASRISGTGSVGQFFGPGTRLTVL.